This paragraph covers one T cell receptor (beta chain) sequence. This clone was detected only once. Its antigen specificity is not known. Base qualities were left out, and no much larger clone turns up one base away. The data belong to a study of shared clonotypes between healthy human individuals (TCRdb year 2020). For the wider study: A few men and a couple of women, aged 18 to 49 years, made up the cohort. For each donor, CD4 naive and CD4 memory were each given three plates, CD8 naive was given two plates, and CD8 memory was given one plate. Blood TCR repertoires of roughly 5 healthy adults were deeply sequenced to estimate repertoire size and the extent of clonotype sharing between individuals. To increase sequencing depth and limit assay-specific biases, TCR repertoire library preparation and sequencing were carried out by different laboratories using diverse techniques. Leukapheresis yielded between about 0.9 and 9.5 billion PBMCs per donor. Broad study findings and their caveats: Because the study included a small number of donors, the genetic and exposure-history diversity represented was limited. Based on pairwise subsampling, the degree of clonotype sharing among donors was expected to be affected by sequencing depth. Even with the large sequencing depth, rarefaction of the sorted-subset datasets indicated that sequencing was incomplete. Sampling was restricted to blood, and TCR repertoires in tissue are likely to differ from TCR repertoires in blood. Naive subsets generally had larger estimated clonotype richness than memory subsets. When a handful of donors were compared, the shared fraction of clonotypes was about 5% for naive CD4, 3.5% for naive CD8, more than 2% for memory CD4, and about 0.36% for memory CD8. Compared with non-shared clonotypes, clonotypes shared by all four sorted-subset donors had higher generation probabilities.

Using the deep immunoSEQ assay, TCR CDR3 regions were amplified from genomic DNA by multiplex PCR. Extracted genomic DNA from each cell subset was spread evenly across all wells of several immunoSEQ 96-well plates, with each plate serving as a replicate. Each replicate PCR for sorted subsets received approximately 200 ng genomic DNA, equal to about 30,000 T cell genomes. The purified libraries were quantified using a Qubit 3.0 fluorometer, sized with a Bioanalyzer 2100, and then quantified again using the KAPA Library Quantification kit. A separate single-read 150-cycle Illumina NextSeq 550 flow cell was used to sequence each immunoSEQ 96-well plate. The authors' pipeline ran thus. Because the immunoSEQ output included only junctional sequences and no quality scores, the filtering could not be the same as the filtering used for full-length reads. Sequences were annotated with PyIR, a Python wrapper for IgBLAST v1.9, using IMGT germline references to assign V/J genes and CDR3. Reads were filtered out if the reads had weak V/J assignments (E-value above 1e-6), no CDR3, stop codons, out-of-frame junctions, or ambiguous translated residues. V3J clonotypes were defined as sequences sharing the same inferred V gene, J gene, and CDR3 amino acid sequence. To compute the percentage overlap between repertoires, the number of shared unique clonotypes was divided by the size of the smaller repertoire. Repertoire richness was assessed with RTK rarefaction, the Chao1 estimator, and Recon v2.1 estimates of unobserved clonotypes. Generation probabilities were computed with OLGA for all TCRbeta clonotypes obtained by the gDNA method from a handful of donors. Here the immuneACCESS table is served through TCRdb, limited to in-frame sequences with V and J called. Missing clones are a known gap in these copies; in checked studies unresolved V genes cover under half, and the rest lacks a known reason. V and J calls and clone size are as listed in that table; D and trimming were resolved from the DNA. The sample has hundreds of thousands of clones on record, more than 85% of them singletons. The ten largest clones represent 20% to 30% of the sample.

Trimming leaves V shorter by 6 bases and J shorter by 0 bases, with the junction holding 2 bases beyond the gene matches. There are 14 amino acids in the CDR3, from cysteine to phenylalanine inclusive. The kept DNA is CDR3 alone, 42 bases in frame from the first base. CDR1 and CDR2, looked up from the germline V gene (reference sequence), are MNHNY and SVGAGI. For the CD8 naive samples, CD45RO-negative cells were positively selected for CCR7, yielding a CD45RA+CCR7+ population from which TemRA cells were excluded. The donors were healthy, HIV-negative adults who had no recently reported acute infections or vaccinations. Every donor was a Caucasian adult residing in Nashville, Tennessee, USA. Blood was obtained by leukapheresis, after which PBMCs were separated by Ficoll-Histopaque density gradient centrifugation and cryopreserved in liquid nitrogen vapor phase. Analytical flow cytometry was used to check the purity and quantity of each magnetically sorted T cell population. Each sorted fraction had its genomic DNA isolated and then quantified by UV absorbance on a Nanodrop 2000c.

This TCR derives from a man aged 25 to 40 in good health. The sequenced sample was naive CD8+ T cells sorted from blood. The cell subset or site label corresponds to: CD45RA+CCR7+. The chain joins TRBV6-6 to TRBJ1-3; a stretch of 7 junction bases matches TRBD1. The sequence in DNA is TGTGCCAGCAGGGACAGGAGCTCTGGAAACACCATATATTTT. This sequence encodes CASRDRSSGNTIYF.